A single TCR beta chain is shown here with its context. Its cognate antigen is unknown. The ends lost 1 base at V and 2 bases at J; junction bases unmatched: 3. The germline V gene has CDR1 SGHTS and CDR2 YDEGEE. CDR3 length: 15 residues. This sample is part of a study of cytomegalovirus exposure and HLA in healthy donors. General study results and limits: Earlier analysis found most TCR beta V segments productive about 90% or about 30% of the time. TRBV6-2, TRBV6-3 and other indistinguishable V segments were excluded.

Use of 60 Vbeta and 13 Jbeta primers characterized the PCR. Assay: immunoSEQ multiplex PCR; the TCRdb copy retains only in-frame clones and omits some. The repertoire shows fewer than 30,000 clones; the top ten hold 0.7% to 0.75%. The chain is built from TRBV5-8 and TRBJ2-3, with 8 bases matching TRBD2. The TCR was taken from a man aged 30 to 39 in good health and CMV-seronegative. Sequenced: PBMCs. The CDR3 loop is CASSLSGGVTDTQYF. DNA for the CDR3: TGTGCCAGCAGCTTGAGCGGGGGTGTCACAGATACGCAGTATTTT.